The clone carrying this T cell receptor (beta chain) showed up just once. The data were produced by immunoSEQ multiplex PCR, yet TCRdb's version contains in-frame clones alone and is incomplete. The sample includes 130,000 or so clones, 80% to 95% of them seen just once. V shed 5 bases, J shed 4 bases, and the junction held 4 bases outside the gene matches. The CDR3 contains 13 residues. The sample originates from a study of control samples from healthy donors and cancer patients. Sequencing was carried out using blood. This chain joins TRBV12-3 or TRBV12-4 and TRBJ1-1, with TRBD1 matching 7 bases. The receptor was isolated from a man aged 18 to 29 in good health. This CDR3 is CASSRQGFTEAFF. CDR3 bases: TGTGCCAGCAGTCGACAGGGATTCACTGAAGCTTTCTTT.